Listed below are T cell receptor beta chains from one sample, sequenced in a study of Ad26.COV2.S vaccination and SARS-CoV-2 variants. Clones were read by immunoSEQ multiplex PCR, and TCRdb kept only the in-frame ones, dropping some. The table lists about 350,000 clones, around 92% of them singletons. The specimen comprised peripheral blood, sampled after recovery from COVID-19. The receptors derive from a human donor who had recovered from COVID-19. Each CDR3 is given with its conserved first and last residue. Fields, in order: CDR3 length, clone size, V gene, D gene, J gene, CDR3 protein, CDR3 DNA. D genes are given only for firm matches. Clone size is shown for a subset of rows, as once, few, many or a class of expanded clone.

14	NA	TRBV25-1	NA	TRBJ1-1	CASSVGLGSTEAFF	TGTGCCAGCAGTGTAGGCTTGGGGAGCACTGAAGCTTTCTTT
14	once	TRBV5-4	NA	TRBJ1-1	CASSLRTANTEAFF	TGTGCCAGCAGCTTAAGGACGGCCAACACTGAAGCTTTCTTT
13	NA	TRBV21-1	NA	TRBJ2-5	CASRPGPGETQYF	TGTGCCAGCAGGCCTGGGCCTGGGGAGACCCAGTACTTC
14	once	TRBV5-1	NA	TRBJ1-1	CASSENSGNTEAFF	TGCGCCAGCAGCGAAAACTCAGGGAACACTGAAGCTTTCTTT
13	NA	TRBV6-5	NA	TRBJ2-7	CASSYSNGIEQYF	TGTGCCAGCAGTTACTCGAACGGGATCGAGCAGTACTTC
11	NA	TRBV20-1	TRBD1	TRBJ1-4	CSASEGQARQF	TGCAGTGCTAGCGAGGGACAGGCGAGACAGTTT
11	few	TRBV10-1	NA	TRBJ1-1	CASSEGTEAFF	TGCGCCAGCAGTGAGGGTACTGAAGCTTTCTTT
17	NA	TRBV7-6	TRBD1	TRBJ1-2	CASSLDIGTGSKYGYTF	TGTGCCAGCAGCTTAGATATTGGGACAGGGTCTAAGTATGGCTACACCTTC
13	NA	TRBV2	NA	TRBJ1-3	CASSVSIDNTIYF	TGTGCCAGCAGTGTATCGATTGATAACACCATATATTTT
15	NA	TRBV25-1	TRBD1	TRBJ2-5	CASSEYSGTGSTQYF	TGTGCCAGCAGTGAATATTCGGGGACAGGATCGACCCAGTACTTC
17	NA	TRBV6-1	NA	TRBJ1-5	CASSGDGEAGSNQPQHF	TGTGCCAGCAGTGGAGATGGGGAGGCAGGGTCTAATCAGCCCCAGCATTTT
12	once	TRBV12-3/TRBV12-4	NA	TRBJ1-2	CASSLRGGGYTF	TGTGCCAGCAGTTTGAGGGGTGGCGGCTACACCTTC
14	NA	TRBV7-2	NA	TRBJ2-7	CASSLAGPRYEQYF	TGTGCCAGCAGCTTAGCGGGCCCACGCTACGAGCAGTACTTC
16	NA	TRBV5-5	NA	TRBJ2-7	CASSFVHMGFTYEQYF	TGTGCCAGCAGCTTTGTTCATATGGGCTTTACCTACGAGCAGTACTTC
15	NA	TRBV3-1/TRBV3-2	NA	TRBJ2-7	CASSQLGALLDEQYF	TGTGCCAGCAGCCAACTGGGGGCCCTTCTTGACGAGCAGTACTTC
14	NA	TRBV27	TRBD1	TRBJ1-2	CASSRTGMNYGYTF	TGTGCCAGCAGTCGGACAGGGATGAACTATGGCTACACCTTC
12	NA	TRBV3-1/TRBV3-2	NA	TRBJ2-3	CASSQDTDTQYF	TGTGCCAGCAGCCAAGACACAGATACGCAGTATTTT
14	NA	TRBV6-2/TRBV6-3	NA	TRBJ1-3	CASSNQGSGNTIYF	TGTGCCAGCAGCAACCAGGGATCTGGAAACACCATATATTTT
15	NA	TRBV10-2	TRBD2	TRBJ2-3	CASRTSGGAGDTQYF	TGCGCCAGCAGGACTAGCGGGGGGGCCGGAGATACGCAGTATTTT
17	NA	TRBV15	TRBD1	TRBJ2-2	CATSGPDRGLDTGELFF	TGTGCCACCAGCGGCCCAGACAGGGGGTTAGACACCGGGGAGCTGTTTTTT
16	NA	TRBV21-1	NA	TRBJ2-7	CASSRGGGFCSYEQYF	TGTGCCAGCAGCAGAGGGGGGGGGTTCTGCTCCTACGAGCAGTACTTC
14	once	TRBV9	NA	TRBJ2-2	CASSGGCATGELFF	TGTGCCAGCAGCGGAGGGTGCGCGACCGGGGAGCTGTTTTTT
12	NA	TRBV6-5	NA	TRBJ1-2	CASSLDSHGYTF	TGTGCCAGCAGTTTAGACAGTCATGGCTACACCTTC
16	NA	TRBV15	NA	TRBJ2-1	CATSRDRTEPYNEQFF	TGTGCCACCAGCAGAGATCGTACGGAACCCTACAATGAGCAGTTCTTC
14	NA	TRBV5-6	NA	TRBJ1-1	CASSSVGRNTEAFF	TGTGCCAGCAGCTCAGTGGGGCGAAACACTGAAGCTTTCTTT
15	NA	TRBV5-5	NA	TRBJ1-4	CASSLVRAASEKLFF	TGTGCCAGCAGCTTGGTCAGGGCTGCTTCTGAAAAACTGTTTTTT
16	NA	TRBV7-9	TRBD1	TRBJ1-4	CASSLGSGGADEKLFF	TGTGCCAGCAGCTTAGGGTCAGGGGGCGCGGATGAAAAACTGTTTTTT
14	NA	TRBV9	NA	TRBJ2-3	CASSVGGYTDTQYF	TGTGCCAGCAGCGTAGGCGGGTACACAGATACGCAGTATTTT
13	NA	TRBV7-8	NA	TRBJ1-5	CASSLGPHQPQHF	TGTGCCAGCAGCCTGGGACCTCATCAGCCCCAGCATTTT
15	once	TRBV7-8	NA	TRBJ2-5	CASSLESSRGETQYF	TGTGCCAGCAGCTTAGAATCATCCAGGGGAGAGACCCAGTACTTC
18	NA	TRBV3-1/TRBV3-2	TRBD2	TRBJ2-5	CASSQEDETSGIWETQYF	TGTGCCAGCAGCCAAGAAGACGAGACTAGCGGTATCTGGGAGACCCAGTACTTC
13	NA	TRBV9	NA	TRBJ2-7	CASSVAGEYEQYF	TGTGCCAGCAGCGTAGCGGGGGAGTACGAGCAGTACTTC
15	NA	TRBV27	TRBD2	TRBJ2-7	CASTAGLAGVGEQYF	TGTGCCAGCACTGCCGGACTTGCGGGGGTGGGAGAGCAGTACTTC